This entry lists 24 T cell receptor beta chains sequenced from one sample in a study of pediatric ulcerative colitis. One to two pinch biopsies were taken from the rectum during colonoscopy. Sequenced by immunoSEQ multiplex PCR; TCRdb stores in-frame clones only, minus some. Of roughly 16,000 clones in the sample, 74% were seen once. The sample consisted of gut tissue. The receptors shown here come from a girl aged 5-17 years with moderate ulcerative colitis.

This chain uses TRBV28 with TRBJ2-3; D is ambiguous. Trimming left V 10 bases short and J 1 base short, with 21 bases between. Germline values: CDR1 MDHEN, CDR2 SYDVKM. This CDR3 has 16 amino acids. The CDR3 protein is CATSSHSFGGTDTQYF. CDR3 DNA: TGTGCCACCTCCTCCCATTCGTTTGGGGGCACAGATACGCAGTATTTT.

The chain recombines TRBV12-1 with TRBJ2-7; the table's TRBD2 call for D was not verified on the DNA. TRBV12-1 corresponds to a pseudogene. This CDR3 has 13 residues. CDR3 bases: TGTGCCAGCAGCTTTCTAAGCCGCTACGAGCAGTACTTC. It encodes CASSFLSRYEQYF.

The rearrangement joins TRBV4-1 to TRBJ1-2; possible D gene TRBD1, 5 bases. The CDR3 loop spans 13 amino acids. Germline CDR1 MGHRA, CDR2 YSYEKL. Trimming removed 10 bases at V and 4 bases at J, with 16 bases between. CDR3 nucleotides: TGCGCCACCAGAGGACGGGGGGGCTATGGCTACACCTTC. Translated, it gives CATRGRGGYGYTF.

The chain joins TRBV5-1 to TRBJ2-7; 9 nucleotides align to TRBD1. Germline values: CDR1 SGHRS, CDR2 YFSETQ. Trimming at V came to 3 bases and at J to 1 base, leaving 8 bases not matched to a gene. The CDR3 extends over 16 amino acids. CDR3 protein: CASSSGLGQGSYEQYF. The CDR3 DNA follows: TGCGCCAGCAGCTCGGGCCTAGGACAGGGGTCCTACGAGCAGTACTTC. The full variable domain, its missing parts supplied by reference TRBV5-1 and TRBJ2-7, is KAGVTQTPRYLIKTRGQQVTLSCSPISGHRSVSWYQQTPGQGLQFLFEYFSETQRNKGNFPGRFSGRQFSNSRSEMNVSTLELGDSALYLCASSSGLGQGSYEQYFGPGTRLTVT.

The chain employs TRBV19 and TRBJ1-5, with D uncertain. There are 16 residues in the CDR3. The germline V and J ends were trimmed by 6 bases and 2 bases, with 17 bases remaining between them. CDR1 is LNHDA, CDR2 SQIVND, per germline (reference sequence). The CDR3 protein is CASREDLGRGNQPQHF. Written as DNA, the CDR3 is TGTGCCAGTAGAGAGGATTTGGGTAGGGGCAATCAGCCCCAGCATTTT.

V gene TRBV11-2 combines with J gene TRBJ2-5; possibly TRBD1 or TRBD2 for D (5 bases each). V was clipped by 2 bases and J by 0 bases, with 22 bases between them. The CDR3 has 19 residues. Per germline, CDR1 SGHAT and CDR2 FQNNGV. DNA for the CDR3: TGTGCCAGCAGCTTATGGGGGATGTCATCAACCTTTAACCAAGAGACCCAGTACTTC. Residues: CASSLWGMSSTFNQETQYF.

V gene TRBV5-1 combines with J gene TRBJ2-1; TRBD2 agrees at 8 bases. The V and J ends lost 3 bases and 7 bases, in that order; junction bases with no gene match: 6. Germline V gene data show CDR1 as SGHRS and CDR2 as YFSETQ. The CDR3 covers 14 residues. CDR3 bases: TGCGCCAGCAGCTCGGCGACTAGCGTGAATGAGCAGTTCTTC. Residues: CASSSATSVNEQFF.

The V gene is TRBV15, the J gene TRBJ2-5; 8 nucleotides match TRBD2. Germline lookup yields CDR1 LNHNV and CDR2 YYDKDF (reference sequence). The CDR3 sequence is 15 residues long. The trim removed 2 bases at V and 1 base at J, leaving 3 bases unmatched. CDR3 DNA: TGTGCCACCAGCAGACATACTAGCGGCCAAGAGACCCAGTACTTC. Translated, it gives CATSRHTSGQETQYF.

CDR3 DNA: TGCGCCAGCAGCCCCAGCGAAAGGGTGTATGGCTACACCTTC. Translating gives CASSPSERVYGYTF. V usage is TRBV4-1 and J usage is TRBJ1-2; D not resolved. From germline, CDR1 is MGHRA and CDR2 YSYEKL. Deletions cut 4 bases from V and 5 bases from J, with 14 bases between. The CDR3 has 14 residues.

The chain combines TRBV27 with TRBJ1-1, with D possibly TRBD1 on 5 matching bases. The germline gives CDR1 MNHEY, CDR2 SMNVEV (reference sequence). The V gene lost 3 bases and the J gene lost 7 bases, with 12 bases spanning the gap. The CDR3 runs 13 residues. The CDR3 loop reads CASSFGGIGEAFF. For the CDR3, the DNA is TGTGCCAGCAGTTTTGGGGGAATCGGTGAAGCTTTCTTT.

Only one count was recorded for this clone. This rearrangement joins TRBV11-3 to TRBJ1-1; D is uncertain. Trimming cost V 1 base and J 0 bases, with 15 bases left between them. The CDR3 runs to 17 residues. From germline, CDR1 is SGHNT and CDR2 YENEEA. This CDR3 reads CASSLGPPGILNTEAFF. The CDR3 nucleotides read TGTGCCAGCAGCTTAGGCCCGCCGGGTATTTTGAACACTGAAGCTTTCTTT.

V is TRBV6-5 and J is TRBJ2-1, with 9 bases that match TRBD2. The germline CDR1 and CDR2 sequences are MNHEY and SVGAGI. J gave up 2 bases and V 2 bases, and 1 base lay outside the gene matches. CDR3 size: 15 residues. The CDR3 is CASSYRGGAYNEQFF. In DNA, the CDR3 is TGTGCCAGCAGTTACCGCGGGGGGGCCTACAATGAGCAGTTCTTC.

The chain is built from TRBV18 and TRBJ2-7; D unclear. Germline lookup yields CDR1 KGHSH and CDR2 LQKENI. V lost 3 bases and J lost 2, with 5 bases in between. The CDR3 runs 12 residues. The CDR3 reads CASSPETYEQYF. CDR3 nucleotide sequence: TGTGCCAGCTCACCGGAGACCTACGAGCAGTACTTC.

The V call is TRBV29-1, the J call TRBJ1-2; 7 bases map to TRBD1. The CDR3 has 13 residues. CDR1 and CDR2 (germline): SQVTM, ANQGSEA. V lost 4 bases and J lost 4; bases outside the gene matches: 6. The CDR3 DNA sequence: TGCAGCGTTGGAGGGAACAGGGGCTATGGCTACACCTTC. Protein: CSVGGNRGYGYTF. Filled out from reference TRBV29-1 and TRBJ1-2, the complete variable domain reads SAVISQKPSRDICQRGTSLTIQCQVDSQVTMMFWYRQQPGQSLTLIATANQGSEATYESGFVIDKFPISRPNLTFSTLTVSNMSPEDSSIYLCSVGGNRGYGYTFGSGTRLTVV.

CDR3 in DNA: TGTGCCAGCAGCTTAGATCGGGGCTCTACTTCTGGAAACACCATATATTTT. Translated, it gives CASSLDRGSTSGNTIYF. V gene TRBV11-2 combines with J gene TRBJ1-3; perhaps TRBD1 as D (5 bases). Germline assignment: CDR1 SGHAT and CDR2 FQNNGV. V dropped 0 bases and J dropped 1 base, with 13 bases sitting between them. This CDR3 comprises 17 residues. The full variable domain, rest sourced from reference TRBV11-2 and TRBJ1-3, is EAGVAQSPRYKIIEKRQSVAFWCNPISGHATLYWYQQILGQGPKLLIQFQNNGVVDDSQLPKDRFSAERLKGVDSTLKIQPAKLEDSAVYLCASSLDRGSTSGNTIYFGEGSWLTVV.

The table lists this clone with a count of one. This chain connects TRBV20-1 to TRBJ1-2; D not certain. CDR1 is DFQATT, CDR2 SNEGSKA, per germline (reference sequence). There are 11 residues in the CDR3. The germline V and J ends were trimmed by 4 bases and 0 bases, with 3 bases remaining between them. The CDR3 nucleotides are TGCAGTGCTACAGCTAACTATGGCTACACCTTC. Translating it yields CSATANYGYTF.

J is TRBJ2-1 and V is TRBV7-8, with 10 bases aligning to TRBD1. CDR1 SGHVS and CDR2 FQNEAQ come from the germline V gene. V was pared by 5 bases and J by 9 bases, with 16 bases of the junction left unmatched. This CDR3 is 17 amino acids long. CDR3 residues: CASSELPGQGLFGEQFF. CDR3 in DNA: TGTGCCAGCAGCGAACTTCCGGGACAGGGGCTATTTGGTGAGCAGTTCTTC.

V usage is TRBV2 and J usage is TRBJ2-5; D possibly uses TRBD1 or TRBD2 (5 bases each). Per germline, CDR1 SNHLY and CDR2 FYNNEI. Trimming left V 6 bases short and J 5 bases short, with 28 bases between. CDR3 size: 18 residues. The CDR3 here is CASSLGYSGSSGPETQYF. CDR3 bases: TGTGCCAGCAGCTTAGGGTATTCGGGTTCGTCGGGGCCGGAGACCCAGTACTTC.

The genes are TRBV10-3 and TRBJ1-5; D remains ambiguous. This CDR3 is 12 amino acids long. V dropped 10 bases and J dropped 7 bases, with 14 bases sitting between them. CDR1 ENHRY and CDR2 SYGVKD come from the germline V gene. This CDR3 is CATEDEGQPQHF. DNA of the CDR3: TGTGCCACCGAGGATGAAGGGCAGCCCCAGCATTTT.

This chain joins TRBV7-3 and TRBJ2-7, with D possibly matching TRBD1 (5 bases). V was shortened by 3 bases and J by 4 bases, with 10 bases between the two germline ends. There are 13 residues in the CDR3. CDR1 and CDR2 (germline): SGHTA, FQGTGA. CDR3 loop: CASSLGPIYEQYF. The CDR3 DNA is TGTGCCAGCAGCTTGGGGCCTATTTACGAGCAGTACTTC. Full variable domain (remainder filled in from reference TRBV7-3 and TRBJ2-7): GAGVSQTPSNKVTEKGKYVELRCDPISGHTALYWYRQSLGQGPEFLIYFQGTGAADDSGLPNDRFFAVRPEGSVSTLKIQRTERGDSAVYLCASSLGPIYEQYFGPGTRLTVT.

V gene TRBV9 combines with J gene TRBJ1-2; TRBD1 matches 8 bases. The V gene's germline CDR1 is SGDLS and CDR2 YYNGEE. V shed 3 bases, J shed 7 bases, and the junction held 11 bases outside the gene matches. The CDR3 covers 15 residues. CDR3: CASSARTGMGTGYTF. The CDR3 DNA reads TGTGCCAGCAGCGCCCGGACAGGGATGGGGACTGGCTACACCTTC.

This clone occurred once. This chain links TRBV27 with TRBJ2-3; no firm D call. The CDR3 runs to 15 residues. The germline gives CDR1 MNHEY, CDR2 SMNVEV (reference sequence). Trimming stripped 6 bases from V and 2 bases from J, with 15 bases between. The CDR3 spells CASSPGGRLTDTQYF. The CDR3 region has the DNA TGTGCCAGCAGCCCCGGTGGAAGGCTCACAGATACGCAGTATTTT.

The chain has TRBV6-5 and TRBJ2-7; TRBD1 aligns across 9 bases. The V segment lost 8 bases and the J segment 9 bases; nucleotides outside the gene matches: 11. CDR1 and CDR2 (germline): MNHEY, SVGAGI. The CDR3 is made up of 13 amino acids. The CDR3 bases are TGTGCCAGCGCCGGACAGGGGCGGAGCGTGCAGTACTTC. Amino acids: CASAGQGRSVQYF.

The chain employs TRBV14 and TRBJ2-7; 9 bases match TRBD1. The CDR3 consists of 16 residues. Germline V CDR1 and CDR2: SGHDN, FVKESK. The V gene end was trimmed by 0 bases and the J gene end by 4 bases; junction bases not matched to a gene: 7. The CDR3 spells CASSQETGTGRYEQYF. DNA for the CDR3: TGTGCCAGCAGCCAAGAGACCGGGACAGGGAGGTACGAGCAGTACTTC.